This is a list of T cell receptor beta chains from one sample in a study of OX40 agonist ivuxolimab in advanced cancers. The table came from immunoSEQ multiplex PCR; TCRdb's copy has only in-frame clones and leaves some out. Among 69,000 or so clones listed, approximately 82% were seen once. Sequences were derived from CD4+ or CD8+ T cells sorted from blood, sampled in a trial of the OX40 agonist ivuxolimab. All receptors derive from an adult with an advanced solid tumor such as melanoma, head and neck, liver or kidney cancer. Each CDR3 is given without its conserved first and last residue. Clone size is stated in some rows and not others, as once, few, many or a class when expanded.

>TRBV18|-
ASSPRAANYGYT
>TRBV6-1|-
ASSEVALV
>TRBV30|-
AWSVRVGTGNSPLH
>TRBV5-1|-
ASSGTGPTSYNEQF
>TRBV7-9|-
ASSPPEGNYGYT
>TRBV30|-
AWSSAGAGTEAF
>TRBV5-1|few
ASSLASGEGEQF
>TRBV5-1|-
ASSWGQLNTEAF
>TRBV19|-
ASKRPGNTGELF
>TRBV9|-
ASSVGSGDTQY
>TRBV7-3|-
ASSPNALAAYNEQF
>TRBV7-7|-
ASSLAPGQQETQY
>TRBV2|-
ASSAGGRAWEQF
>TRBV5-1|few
ASSLGTSGGKTQY
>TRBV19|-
ASRRAGRNEQY
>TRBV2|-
ASRDLNTEAF
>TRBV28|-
ASTVRTGGLETQY
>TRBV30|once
AWSVPGGNHYGYT
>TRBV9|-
ASSVGGIGETQY
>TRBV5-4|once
ASSLNRGAGLGNTIY
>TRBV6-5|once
ASSLPAGRNTGELF
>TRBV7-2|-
ASSLTSAGMDTGELF
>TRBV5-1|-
ASSHGGQGQPQH
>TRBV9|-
ASSVGWPGGLDEQY
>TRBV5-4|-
ASSTPTGKVGYT
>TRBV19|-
ASSFGTSTRSGEQF
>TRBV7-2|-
ASSLGSYNEQF
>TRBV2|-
ASHSRENAQETQY
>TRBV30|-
AWTGPQGYEQF
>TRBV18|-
ASSPPAVGEQY
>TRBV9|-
ASSDPGQPTTQY
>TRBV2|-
ASTEGGRVGYT
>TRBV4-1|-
ASSQVGLAGGQPDRIETQY
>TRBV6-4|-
ASSERALAGRAF
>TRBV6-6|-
ASSYISDRAGYT
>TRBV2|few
ASSDWPTLGQGGETQY
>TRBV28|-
ASSLYSSGSYEQY
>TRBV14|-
ASSLGQNTEAF
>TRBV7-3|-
ASSLAEGSSEAF
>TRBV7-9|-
ASSLVDLGGANTGELF
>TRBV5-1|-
ASSLDTSGYTQY
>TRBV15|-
ATSPQTMNTEAF
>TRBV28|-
ASSLSTDTQY
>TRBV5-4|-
ASSSGGPSTDTQY
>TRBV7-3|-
ASSPGRGSGELF
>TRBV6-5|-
ASSPSLTNYGYT
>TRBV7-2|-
ASSLGDRPYGYT
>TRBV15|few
ATSRDFAAEAF
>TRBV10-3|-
AVLAGGMDTQY
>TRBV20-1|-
SVNLRGEQY
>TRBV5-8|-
TSSLEGSGEQY
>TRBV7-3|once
ASSLMGLAGGPGHEQF